Below, 13 T cell receptor beta chains from the same sample are listed, as sequenced in a study of beta chain features in type 1 diabetes. Reverse transcribing all isolated RNA meant expressed TCRB transcripts were sequenced. Generated by immunoSEQ multiplex PCR, the TCRdb table keeps only in-frame clones and is missing some. The sample consists of approximately 470,000 clones, around 28% of them appearing once. The sequenced sample consisted of naive CD4+ T cells from blood. The receptor set was obtained from a man between 18 and 29 years old in good health.

The CDR3 DNA reads TGTGCCACCAGCAGGTCCGATACGCAGTATTTT. It specifies CATSRSDTQYF. The chain has TRBV15 and TRBJ2-3, with unresolved D. Germline CDR1 reads LNHNV; CDR2 reads YYDKDF (reference sequence). Trimming shortened V by 3 bases and J by 6 bases, and 4 bases separated the two germline ends. The CDR3 loop spans 11 amino acids.

The CDR3 spells CSVAPGTLREAFF. CDR3 in DNA: TGCAGCGTTGCCCCCGGGACATTGCGTGAAGCTTTCTTT. The chain joins TRBV29-1 to TRBJ1-1; D is perhaps TRBD1 (6 bases). CDR1 is SQVTM, CDR2 ANQGSEA, per germline. The CDR3 consists of 13 residues. Between the trimmed V and J ends, which lost 4 bases and 7 bases, there was a span of 16 bases.

This clone turned up a few times. The chain employs TRBV7-9 and TRBJ2-5, with unresolved D. Germline CDR1 and CDR2: SEHNR and FQNEAQ (reference sequence). Trimming left V 5 bases short and J 4 bases short, with 5 bases between. This CDR3 contains 11 residues. CDR3 loop: CASSIRETQYF. CDR3 DNA: TGTGCCAGCAGCATTCGAGAGACCCAGTACTTC.

This clone was seen only a few times. V and J are TRBV9 and TRBJ1-3; the match to TRBD1 covers 9 bases. Germline values: CDR1 SGDLS, CDR2 YYNGEE. V shed 4 bases, J shed 0 bases, and the junction held 2 bases outside the gene matches. The CDR3 runs 15 residues. CDR3 in amino acids: CASSPQGASGNTIYF. Written as DNA, the CDR3 is TGTGCCAGCAGCCCACAGGGGGCCTCTGGAAACACCATATATTTT.

This clone was found a few times. The chain couples TRBV28 to TRBJ2-7; 8 nucleotides match TRBD2. Per the germline V gene, CDR1 is MDHEN and CDR2 is SYDVKM. The CDR3 is 14 residues long. V gave up 6 bases and J gave up 3 bases; unmatched junction bases: 7. The CDR3: CASSTGTSSYEQYF. Written as DNA, the CDR3 is TGTGCCAGCAGCACCGGGACTAGTAGCTACGAGCAGTACTTC. Together with reference TRBV28 and TRBJ2-7, the CDR3 gives the full variable domain: DVKVTQSSRYLVKRTGEKVFLECVQDMDHENMFWYRQDPGLGLRLIYFSYDVKMKEKGDIPEGYSVSREKKERFSLILESASTNQTSMYLCASSTGTSSYEQYFGPGTRLTVT.

Remarks on this clone: The same CDR3 arises from other DNA sequences in this sample as well. The chain joins TRBV25-1 to TRBJ1-2; a weak D match, TRBD1 (5 bases). The CDR3 is made up of 14 amino acids. From germline, CDR1 is MGHDK and CDR2 SYGVNS. Trimming took 2 bases from V and 0 from J, leaving 7 bases between them. CDR3: CASSEQGPNYGYTF. The DNA for the CDR3 is TGTGCCAGCAGTGAACAGGGCCCTAACTATGGCTACACCTTC.

The chain is built from TRBV7-2 and TRBJ2-5; D not resolved. CDR3 size: 13 residues. V was shortened by 4 bases and J by 4 bases, with 10 bases between the two germline ends. CDR1 is SGHTA, CDR2 FQGNSA, per germline. The CDR3 reads CASSYRKGETQYF. The CDR3 DNA sequence: TGTGCCAGCAGCTATAGGAAGGGAGAGACCCAGTACTTC.

The chain uses TRBV30 and TRBJ1-2; no clear D gene. The germline CDR1 and CDR2 sequences are GTSNPN and SVGIG (reference sequence). With 7 bases removed from V and 4 bases from J, the gap between germline ends came to 10 bases. This CDR3 has 11 amino acids. This chain's CDR3 is CASIRVYGYTF. The CDR3 coding sequence is TGTGCCTCTATAAGGGTCTATGGCTACACCTTC.

A few counts support this clone. The V gene is TRBV25-1, the J gene TRBJ2-1; the match to TRBD2 covers 7 bases. Looked up from germline, CDR1 is MGHDK and CDR2 is SYGVNS. This CDR3 region has 15 residues. The junction had 14 bases not matched to a gene; V was cut back by 8 bases and J by 7 bases. DNA of the CDR3: TGTGCCAGCCAGACGGGGGGACTCCTCGAAAATGAGCAGTTCTTC. Translated: CASQTGGLLENEQFF.

This clone occurred a few times. CDR3 protein: CSVLQGSDTQYF. The CDR3 DNA reads TGCAGCGTATTACAGGGTTCAGATACGCAGTATTTT. The J gene is TRBJ2-3, the V gene TRBV29-1; the D gene is possibly TRBD1 (6 bases). Germline V gene lookup returns CDR1 SQVTM and CDR2 ANQGSEA. Between the trimmed V and J ends, which lost 6 bases and 4 bases, there was a span of 11 bases. CDR3 length: 12 amino acids.

The chain carries TRBV4-1 and TRBJ1-4, with TRBD1 as a possible D gene (5 bases). Trimming shortened V by 1 base and J by 11 bases, and 8 bases separated the two germline ends. Per the germline V gene, CDR1 is MGHRA and CDR2 is YSYEKL. This CDR3 has 12 residues. The CDR3 protein is CASSQVEGKLFF. The CDR3 DNA reads as TGCGCCAGCAGCCAAGTCGAGGGGAAACTGTTTTTT.

The genes are TRBV30 and TRBJ1-1; D perhaps matches TRBD1 (5 bases). This CDR3 has 14 amino acids. Germline V CDR1 and CDR2: GTSNPN, SVGIG (reference sequence). V dropped 1 base and J dropped 4 bases, with 13 bases sitting between them. CDR3 in amino acids: CAWSELPGPTEAFF. The DNA of the CDR3 is TGTGCCTGGAGTGAACTACCGGGACCCACTGAAGCTTTCTTT.

The CDR3, as DNA: TGTGCCAGCAGTTTAAACGGGCCAGGGAGGCTGTTCTTC. Protein product: CASSLNGPGRLFF. This chain uses TRBV27 with TRBJ2-1; TRBD2 is a possible D gene (6 bases). The CDR3 has 13 residues. Germline loops: CDR1 MNHEY, CDR2 SMNVEV (reference sequence). The ends were cut back, 2 bases at V and 15 bases at J, with 17 bases in the middle.